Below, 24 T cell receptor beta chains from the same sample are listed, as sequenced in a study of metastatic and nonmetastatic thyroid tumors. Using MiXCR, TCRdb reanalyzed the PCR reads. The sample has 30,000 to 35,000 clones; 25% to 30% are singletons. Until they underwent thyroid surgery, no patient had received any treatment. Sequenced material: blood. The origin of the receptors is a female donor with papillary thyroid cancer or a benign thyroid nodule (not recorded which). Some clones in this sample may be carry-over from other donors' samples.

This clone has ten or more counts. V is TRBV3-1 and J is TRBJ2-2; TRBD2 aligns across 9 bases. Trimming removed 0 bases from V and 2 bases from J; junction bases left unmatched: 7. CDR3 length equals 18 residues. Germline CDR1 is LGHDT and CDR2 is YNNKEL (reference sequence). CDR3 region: CASSQDQLAGLNTGELFF. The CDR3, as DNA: TGTGCCAGCAGCCAAGATCAACTAGCGGGTCTTAACACCGGGGAGCTGTTTTTT.

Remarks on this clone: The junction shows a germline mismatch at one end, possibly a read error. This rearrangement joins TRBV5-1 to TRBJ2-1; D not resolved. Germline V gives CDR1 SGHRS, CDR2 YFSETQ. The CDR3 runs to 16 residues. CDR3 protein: CASSFEASGSYDEQFF. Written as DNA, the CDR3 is TGCGCCAGCAGCTTTGAAGCTTCGGGCTCCTACGATGAGCAGTTCTTC.

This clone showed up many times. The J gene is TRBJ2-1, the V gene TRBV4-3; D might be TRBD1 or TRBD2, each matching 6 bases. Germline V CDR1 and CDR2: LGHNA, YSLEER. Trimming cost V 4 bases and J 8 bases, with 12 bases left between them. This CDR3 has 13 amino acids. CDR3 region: CASSPRGRDEQFF. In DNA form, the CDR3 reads TGCGCCAGCAGCCCCCGGGGGCGGGATGAGCAGTTCTTC.

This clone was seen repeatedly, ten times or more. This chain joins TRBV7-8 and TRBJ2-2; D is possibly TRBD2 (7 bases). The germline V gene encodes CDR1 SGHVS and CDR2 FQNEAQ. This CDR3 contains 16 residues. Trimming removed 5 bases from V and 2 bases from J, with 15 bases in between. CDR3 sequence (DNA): TGTGCCAGCAGCCTATGGGGGGGCGCAAACACCGGGGAGCTGTTTTTT. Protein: CASSLWGGANTGELFF.

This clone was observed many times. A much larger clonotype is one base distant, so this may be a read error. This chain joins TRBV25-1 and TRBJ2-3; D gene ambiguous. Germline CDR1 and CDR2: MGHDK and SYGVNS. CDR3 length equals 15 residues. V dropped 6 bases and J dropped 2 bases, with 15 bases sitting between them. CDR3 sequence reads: CASRPRGRNTDTQYF. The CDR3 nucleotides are TGTGCCAGCAGACCTAGAGGACGGAACACAGATACGCAGTATTTT.

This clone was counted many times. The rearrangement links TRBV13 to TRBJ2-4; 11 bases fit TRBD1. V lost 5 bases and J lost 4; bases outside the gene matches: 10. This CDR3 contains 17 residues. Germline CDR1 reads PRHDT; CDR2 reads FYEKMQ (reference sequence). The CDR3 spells CASSPRGTGGGKNIQYF. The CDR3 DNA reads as TGTGCCAGCAGCCCGAGAGGGACAGGGGGAGGTAAAAACATTCAGTACTTC.

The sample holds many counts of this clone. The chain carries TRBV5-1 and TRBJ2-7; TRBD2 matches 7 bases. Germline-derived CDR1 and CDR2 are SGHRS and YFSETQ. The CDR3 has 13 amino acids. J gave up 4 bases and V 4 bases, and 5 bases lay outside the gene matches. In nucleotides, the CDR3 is TGCGCCAGCAGCACCCCGGGGGGATACGAGCAGTACTTC. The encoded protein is CASSTPGGYEQYF.

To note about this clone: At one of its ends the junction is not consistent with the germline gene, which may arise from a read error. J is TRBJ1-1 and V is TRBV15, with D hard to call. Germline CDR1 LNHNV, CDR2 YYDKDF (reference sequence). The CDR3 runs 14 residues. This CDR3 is CASSRDSPGTDAFF. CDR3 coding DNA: TGTGCAAGCAGCAGAGATTCGCCAGGCACTGACGCTTTCTTT.

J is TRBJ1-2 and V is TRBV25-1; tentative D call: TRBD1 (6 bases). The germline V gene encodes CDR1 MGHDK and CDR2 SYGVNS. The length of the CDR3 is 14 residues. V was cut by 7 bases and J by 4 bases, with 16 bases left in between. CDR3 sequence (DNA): TGTGCCAGCAAGGCTGGGGGGCTCGGCTATGGCTACACCTTC. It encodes CASKAGGLGYGYTF.

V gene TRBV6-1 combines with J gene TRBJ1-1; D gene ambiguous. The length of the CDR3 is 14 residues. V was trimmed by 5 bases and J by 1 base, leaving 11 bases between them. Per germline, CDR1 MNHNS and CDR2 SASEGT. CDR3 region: CASSHTWGNTEAFF. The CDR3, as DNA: TGTGCCAGCAGTCACACGTGGGGGAACACTGAAGCTTTCTTT.

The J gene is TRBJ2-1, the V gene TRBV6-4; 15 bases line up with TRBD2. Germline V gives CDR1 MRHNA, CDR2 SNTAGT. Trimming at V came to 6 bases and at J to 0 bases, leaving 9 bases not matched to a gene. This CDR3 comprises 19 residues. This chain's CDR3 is CASRDGLAGGPSSYNEQFF. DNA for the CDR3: TGTGCCAGCAGAGACGGACTAGCGGGAGGGCCGAGCTCCTACAATGAGCAGTTCTTC.

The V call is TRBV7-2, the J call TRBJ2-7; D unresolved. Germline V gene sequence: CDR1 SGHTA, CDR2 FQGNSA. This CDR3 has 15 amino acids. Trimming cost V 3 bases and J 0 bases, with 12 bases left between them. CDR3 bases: TGTGCCAGCAGCTTGGTCTCACGGCTCTCCTACGAGCAGTACTTC. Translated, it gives CASSLVSRLSYEQYF.

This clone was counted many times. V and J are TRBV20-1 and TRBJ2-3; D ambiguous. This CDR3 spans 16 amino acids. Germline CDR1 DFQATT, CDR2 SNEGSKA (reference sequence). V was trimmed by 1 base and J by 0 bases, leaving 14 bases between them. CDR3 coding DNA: TGCAGTGCTAGAGGTACTGACGGACCGAGCACAGATACGCAGTATTTT. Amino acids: CSARGTDGPSTDTQYF.

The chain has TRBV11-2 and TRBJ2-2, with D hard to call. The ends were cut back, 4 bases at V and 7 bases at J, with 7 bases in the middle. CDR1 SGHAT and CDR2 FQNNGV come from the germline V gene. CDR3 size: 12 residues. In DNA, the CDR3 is TGTGCCAGCAGCTCTATGCACGGGGAGCTGTTTTTT. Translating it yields CASSSMHGELFF.

CDR3 DNA: TGTGCCAGTAGTACAGGGACAGCTGGGGAGCAGTACTTC. Its protein is CASSTGTAGEQYF. The V gene is TRBV19, the J gene TRBJ2-7; 7 bases line up with TRBD1. The CDR3 extends over 13 amino acids. Germline loops: CDR1 LNHDA, CDR2 SQIVND (reference sequence). Germline trimming cut 4 bases from V and 7 bases from J; bases unmatched to any gene: 7.

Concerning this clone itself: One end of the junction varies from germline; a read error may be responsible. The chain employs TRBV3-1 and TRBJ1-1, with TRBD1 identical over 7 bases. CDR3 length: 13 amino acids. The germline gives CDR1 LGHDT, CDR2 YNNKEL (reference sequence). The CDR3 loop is CSSSSNRGTEAFF. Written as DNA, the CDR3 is TGTTCCAGCAGTTCGAACAGGGGCACTGAAGCTTTCTTT. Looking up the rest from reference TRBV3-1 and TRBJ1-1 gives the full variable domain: DTAVSQTPKYLVTQMGNDKSIKCEQNLGHDTMYWYKQDSKKFLKIMFSYNNKELIINETVPNRFSPKSPDKAHLNLHINSLELGDSAVYFCSSSSNRGTEAFFGQGTRLTVV.

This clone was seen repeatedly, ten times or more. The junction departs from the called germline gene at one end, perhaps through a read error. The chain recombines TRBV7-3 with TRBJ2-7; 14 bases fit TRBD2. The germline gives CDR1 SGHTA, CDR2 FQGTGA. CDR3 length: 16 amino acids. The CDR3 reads CASSLTPGLAGEGQYF. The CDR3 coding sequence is TGTGCCAGCAGCCTAACCCCGGGACTAGCGGGAGAGGGGCAGTACTTC.

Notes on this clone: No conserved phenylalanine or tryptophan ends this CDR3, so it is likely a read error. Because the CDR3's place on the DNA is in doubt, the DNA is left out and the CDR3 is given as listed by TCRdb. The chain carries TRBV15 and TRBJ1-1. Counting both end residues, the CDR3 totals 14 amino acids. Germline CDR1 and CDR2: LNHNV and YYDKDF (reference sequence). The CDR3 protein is CATSRDAAGTEACV.

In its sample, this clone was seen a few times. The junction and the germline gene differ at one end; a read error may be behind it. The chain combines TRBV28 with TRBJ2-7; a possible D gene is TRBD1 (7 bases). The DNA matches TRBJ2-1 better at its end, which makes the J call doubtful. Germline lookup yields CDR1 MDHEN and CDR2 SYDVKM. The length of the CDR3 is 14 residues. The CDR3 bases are TGTGCGAGCAGATTGGAGGGACAGAACGACGTGCAGTTCTTC. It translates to CASRLEGQNDVQFF.

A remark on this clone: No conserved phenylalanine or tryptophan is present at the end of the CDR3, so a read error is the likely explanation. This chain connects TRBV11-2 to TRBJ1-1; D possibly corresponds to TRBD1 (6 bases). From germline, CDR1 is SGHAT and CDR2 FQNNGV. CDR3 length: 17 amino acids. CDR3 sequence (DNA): TGTGCCATCAGCTTAAGGGGGATCGGGGGGCAGGCCACTGAAGCTTTCTCT. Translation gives CAISLRGIGGQATEAFS.

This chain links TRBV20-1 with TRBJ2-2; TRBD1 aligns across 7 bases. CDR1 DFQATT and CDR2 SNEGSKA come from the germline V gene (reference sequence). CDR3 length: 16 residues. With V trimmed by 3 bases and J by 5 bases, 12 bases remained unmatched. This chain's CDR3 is CSASGLDRAKTGELFF. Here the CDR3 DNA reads TGCAGTGCTAGTGGGTTAGACAGGGCTAAGACCGGGGAGCTGTTTTTT.

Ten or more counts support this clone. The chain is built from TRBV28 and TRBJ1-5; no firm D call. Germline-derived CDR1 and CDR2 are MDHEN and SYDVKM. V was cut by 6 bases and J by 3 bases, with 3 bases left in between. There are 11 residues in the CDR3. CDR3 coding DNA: TGTGCCAGCAGCCCCAATCAGCCCCAGCATTTT. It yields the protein CASSPNQPQHF. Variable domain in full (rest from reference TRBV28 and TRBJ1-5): DVKVTQSSRYLVKRTGEKVFLECVQDMDHENMFWYRQDPGLGLRLIYFSYDVKMKEKGDIPEGYSVSREKKERFSLILESASTNQTSMYLCASSPNQPQHFGDGTRLSIL.

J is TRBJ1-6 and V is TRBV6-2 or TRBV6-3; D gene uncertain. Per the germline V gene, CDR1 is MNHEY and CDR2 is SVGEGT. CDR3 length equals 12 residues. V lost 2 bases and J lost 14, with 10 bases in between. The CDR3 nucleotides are TGTGCCAGCAGTTACGGCGGGTACACCCTCCACTTT. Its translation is CASSYGGYTLHF.

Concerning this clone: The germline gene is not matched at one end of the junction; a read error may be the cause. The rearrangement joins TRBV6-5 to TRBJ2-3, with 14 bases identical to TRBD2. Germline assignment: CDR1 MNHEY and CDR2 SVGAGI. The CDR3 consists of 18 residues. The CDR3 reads CASSYYGLAGGGTDTRYF. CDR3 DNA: TGTGCCAGCAGTTACTACGGACTAGCGGGAGGTGGCACAGATACGCGGTATTTT.